Below, 16 T cell receptor beta chains from the same sample are listed, as sequenced in a study of tumor and adjacent non-tumor tissue in lung cancer. RNA was extracted from bulk tissue without any cell sorting. A modified ARM-PCR protocol with three rounds of nested PCR amplified TCRbeta. TCRdb re-called the multiplex PCR reads through MiXCR, storing one row per CDR3 protein. The sample consists of roughly 75,000 distinct CDR3 sequences, around 77% of them appearing once. The sequenced sample was lung tumor tissue. Receptor source: a woman aged 50 to 65 with non-small cell lung cancer.

As to this clonotype: The junction and the germline gene differ at one end; a read error may be behind it. This rearrangement joins TRBV4-1 to TRBJ1-2; no reliable D call. CDR3 length equals 14 residues. Germline CDR1 is MGHRA and CDR2 is YSYEKL. The CDR3, as DNA: TGCCCCAGCAGCCAAGCCGGACTTAACTATGGCTACACCTTC. Protein sequence: CPSSQAGLNYGYTF.

The chain uses TRBV4-2 and TRBJ2-1, with 7 positions matching TRBD2. Germline V lookup: CDR1 LGHNA, CDR2 YNFKEQ. The CDR3 sequence is 16 residues long. V dropped 9 bases and J dropped 6; count of bases not matched to a gene: 17. The CDR3 spells CARNQTRDYKINEQFF. Written as DNA, the CDR3 is TGTGCCAGGAACCAAACCCGGGACTACAAAATCAATGAGCAGTTCTTC.

The table lists this clonotype with a count of one. Germline is not matched at one junction end, which may reflect a read error. V gene TRBV28 combines with J gene TRBJ2-7, with 10 nucleotides matching TRBD2. CDR1 is MDHEN, CDR2 SYDVKM, per germline. This CDR3 is 18 amino acids long. The CDR3 here is CASSLVGGVSSGRAEQYF. Here the CDR3 DNA reads TGTGCAAGCAGTTTGGTAGGGGGAGTTTCGAGCGGGAGGGCCGAGCAGTACTTC.

Comments on this clonotype: This clone may be a read error of a much larger clone one base away. Since no conserved phenylalanine or tryptophan closes the CDR3, a read error is the likely cause. The chain has TRBV20-1 and TRBJ1-5, with D possibly matching TRBD1 (5 bases). V was pared by 7 bases and J by 2 bases, with 15 bases between. CDR3 length: 14 residues. Germline assignment: CDR1 DFQATT and CDR2 SNEGSKA (reference sequence). CDR3 protein: CSGGTPRGNQPQHS. The CDR3 nucleotides read TGCAGTGGAGGGACGCCCCGTGGCAATCAGCCCCAGCATTCT.

This clonotype was seen once. Likely a read error: the CDR3 ends without its conserved phenylalanine or tryptophan. The DNA is left out, because the CDR3 cannot be placed on it with certainty; the CDR3 is given as TCRdb lists it. The chain employs TRBV11-2 and TRBJ2-3; the table's D gene call, TRBD2, was not cross checked with the DNA. The CDR3 sequence runs 14 residues, both termini included. Germline V gene data show CDR1 as SGHAT and CDR2 as FQNNGV. The CDR3 here is CTSSSLAGADEADI.

The chain employs TRBV6-1 and TRBJ2-3; maybe TRBD2 (6 bases). The CDR3 covers 16 residues. CDR1 and CDR2 from the germline V gene are MNHNS and SASEGT. V lost 3 bases and J 6 bases, leaving 19 bases between the germline ends. The CDR3 sequence: CASSETFTGERDTQYF. As DNA, the CDR3 is TGTGCCAGCAGTGAGACCTTTACGGGAGAGCGCGATACGCAGTATTTT.

A remark on this clonotype: This likely comes from a read error, as the CDR3 has no conserved phenylalanine or tryptophan at its end. The chain employs TRBV11-2 and TRBJ2-6, with D possibly TRBD2 on 6 matching bases. This CDR3 has 17 residues. Germline V gene sequence: CDR1 SGHAT, CDR2 FQNNGV. CDR3 bases: TGCGCCAGCAGCTTCGAGGAGGGAGCATTCGGGGCCAACGTCCTGACTTCC. It translates to CASSFEEGAFGANVLTS.

As regards this clonotype: A much more abundant neighbour one base away suggests this may be a read error. This CDR3 is CTALGGDGYEQYF. CDR3 coding DNA: TGCACTGCCCTGGGCGGGGACGGGTACGAGCAGTACTTC. V gene TRBV20-1 combines with J gene TRBJ2-7; TRBD2 might be the D (6 bases). Germline V gene data show CDR1 as DFQATT and CDR2 as SNEGSKA (reference sequence). CDR3 length equals 13 residues.

Concerning this clonotype: This may be a read error, as it is one base from a much larger clone. V usage is TRBV20-1 and J usage is TRBJ2-7; TRBD2 aligns across 11 bases. V gave up 8 bases and J gave up 1 base; unmatched junction bases: 16. There are 17 residues in the CDR3. Germline V gene data show CDR1 as DFQATT and CDR2 as SNEGSKA (reference sequence). The CDR3 nucleotides are TGCAGTACCGGCCCCTCACAACTAGCGGGAGCTTCCTACGAGCAGTACTTC. It codes for CSTGPSQLAGASYEQYF.

This clonotype was detected only a few times. Possible read error: a much larger clone is one base away. The V call is TRBV7-9, the J call TRBJ2-7, with a weak D call TRBD2 (7 bases). This CDR3 has 15 amino acids. Looked up from germline, CDR1 is SEHNR and CDR2 is FQNEAQ (reference sequence). CDR3 sequence: CTSSFGGPGSYEQYF. The CDR3 region has the DNA TGTACCAGCAGCTTCGGGGGGCCGGGGTCCTACGAGCAGTACTTC.

J is TRBJ2-7 and V is TRBV30; D call uncertain. The V gene's germline CDR1 is GTSNPN and CDR2 SVGIG (reference sequence). The CDR3 consists of 15 residues. Between the trimmed V and J ends, which lost 2 bases and 6 bases, there was a span of 20 bases. The DNA of the CDR3 is TGTGCCTGGAGTATACGGGCGGCAGTAGGAGCCGAGCAGTACTTC. This gives the protein CAWSIRAAVGAEQYF.

The rearrangement uses TRBV6-6 and TRBJ2-7, with 7 bases matching TRBD1. This CDR3 has 14 residues. Germline V gene data show CDR1 as MNHNY and CDR2 as SVGAGI (reference sequence). V was pared by 6 bases and J by 2 bases, with 7 bases of the junction left unmatched. CDR3: CASSYHGQAYEQYF. The CDR3 DNA is TGTGCCAGCAGCTACCATGGACAGGCCTACGAGCAGTACTTC.

The chain recombines TRBV6-1 with TRBJ2-3; no reliable D call. The last part of the DNA fits TRBJ1-5 better; the J call may be wrong. Looked up from germline, CDR1 is MNHNS and CDR2 is SASEGT. The CDR3 is 15 amino acids. The CDR3 coding sequence is TGTGCCAGCAGTGAACTAACGGGAGGCATAGATACGCAGCATTTT. Residues: CASSELTGGIDTQHF.

The chain uses TRBV10-1 and TRBJ1-2; D possibly corresponds to TRBD1 (5 bases). The CDR3 totals 15 residues. Trimming pared 3 bases from V and 6 bases from J, leaving 17 bases between. Germline CDR1 reads WNHNN; CDR2 reads SYGVQD (reference sequence). The CDR3 region has the DNA TGCGCCAGCAGTGAAGCGGGAAAGGGACTGGATGGCTACACCTTC. This codes for CASSEAGKGLDGYTF.

The chain employs TRBV20-1 and TRBJ2-3; 9 bases are a match to TRBD2. This CDR3 is built from 16 residues. Unmatched junction bases numbered 12, after V lost 4 bases and J lost 4 bases. Germline lookup yields CDR1 DFQATT and CDR2 SNEGSKA (reference sequence). CDR3 in DNA: TGCAGTGCTAATGGATATGGTAGCGGGAGAGCAGATACGCAGTATTTT. This sequence encodes CSANGYGSGRADTQYF.

This clonotype was counted a few times. A read error is possible here, since a much larger clone lies one base away. This CDR3 is CAIKADFSTDTQYF. CDR3 DNA sequence: TGCGCCATTAAAGCGGATTTCAGCACAGATACGCAGTATTTT. The chain employs TRBV4-1 and TRBJ2-3, with TRBD2 as a possible D gene (5 bases). Germline-derived CDR1 and CDR2 are MGHRA and YSYEKL. The CDR3 length is 14 residues. V lost 10 bases to trimming and J lost 0 bases, with 14 bases between them.